A single sample is the source of the 11 T cell receptor beta chains below, sequenced in a study of OX40 agonist ivuxolimab in advanced cancers. Assay used: immunoSEQ multiplex PCR; TCRdb lists only in-frame clones, some missing. The profile shows 45,000 or so clones, about 79% of them singletons. Sequenced here: CD4+ or CD8+ T cells sorted from blood, sampled in a trial of the OX40 agonist ivuxolimab. All receptors come from an adult with an advanced solid tumor such as melanoma, head and neck, liver or kidney cancer.

The V gene is TRBV7-9, the J gene TRBJ2-7, with D possibly TRBD1 on 6 matching bases. Germline V gene sequence: CDR1 SEHNR, CDR2 FQNEAQ (reference sequence). V was cut by 5 bases and J by 3 bases, with 11 bases left in between. The length of the CDR3 is 13 residues. CDR3 sequence reads: CASSPGQHYEQYF. The CDR3 region has the DNA TGTGCCAGCAGCCCCGGACAGCACTACGAGCAGTACTTC.

The gene calls are TRBV5-1 and TRBJ2-1; 14 bases are shared with TRBD2. This CDR3 comprises 17 residues. Per germline, CDR1 SGHRS and CDR2 YFSETQ. V lost 4 bases to trimming and J lost 4 bases; unmatched junction nucleotides: 7. The CDR3 here is CASSPGLAGAGYNEQFF. The CDR3, as DNA: TGCGCCAGCAGCCCGGGACTAGCGGGAGCGGGGTACAATGAGCAGTTCTTC.

J is TRBJ1-6 and V is TRBV30; 7 bases are shared with TRBD1. CDR3 length: 14 amino acids. Trimming cost V 1 base and J 10 bases; bases outside gene matches: 7. Germline-derived CDR1 and CDR2 are GTSNPN and SVGIG (reference sequence). In nucleotides, the CDR3 is TGTGCCTGGAGTGACACTTCCAGGGGGTCACCCCTCCACTTT. Its protein product is CAWSDTSRGSPLHF. The full variable domain, with the rest looked up from reference TRBV30 and TRBJ1-6, is SQTIHQWPATLVQPVGSPLSLECTVEGTSNPNLYWYRQAAGRGLQLLFYSVGIGQISSEVPQNLSASRPQDRQFILSSKKLLLSDSGFYLCAWSDTSRGSPLHFGNGTRLTVT.

The V and J genes are TRBV6-5 and TRBJ1-3, with D tentatively TRBD1 (6 bases). Germline CDR1 MNHEY, CDR2 SVGAGI. The CDR3 contains 15 residues. Trimming took off 2 bases at V and 4 bases at J, with 12 bases between the two ends. The CDR3 loop is CASSYGGAQGNTIYF. The CDR3 coding sequence is TGTGCCAGCAGTTACGGGGGGGCGCAGGGAAACACCATATATTTT.

The CDR3 here is CASSELRGGTGANVLTF. CDR3 in DNA: TGTGCCAGCAGTGAACTTCGCGGGGGGACTGGGGCCAACGTCCTGACTTTC. The V and J genes are TRBV6-1 and TRBJ2-6, with 8 bases aligning to TRBD2. Germline V gene data show CDR1 as MNHNS and CDR2 as SASEGT. The CDR3 length is 17 residues. V shed 2 bases, J shed 2 bases, and the junction held 5 bases outside the gene matches.

This clone was seen a few times. The CDR3 region is CASSSPLAGGTDTQYF. CDR3 in DNA: TGTGCCAGCAGCTCTCCTCTAGCGGGGGGCACAGATACGCAGTATTTT. The chain employs TRBV5-4 and TRBJ2-3; 10 nucleotides match TRBD2. Germline assignment: CDR1 SGHNT and CDR2 YYREEE (reference sequence). This CDR3 spans 16 amino acids. The V gene end was trimmed by 3 bases and the J gene end by 1 base; junction bases not matched to a gene: 5.

V usage is TRBV5-5 and J usage is TRBJ1-1; D is perhaps TRBD1 (5 bases). The V gene's germline CDR1 is SGHKS and CDR2 YYEKEE (reference sequence). Trimming left V 2 bases short and J 2 bases short, with 10 bases between. This CDR3 is 14 amino acids long. The chain's CDR3 is CASSLVGGNTEAFF. In DNA, the CDR3 is TGTGCCAGCAGCTTAGTTGGGGGTAACACTGAAGCTTTCTTT.

This chain links TRBV15 with TRBJ2-7; D unresolved. The V end lost 4 bases, the J end lost 3 bases, and 10 bases lay between the germline ends. CDR1 and CDR2 from the germline V gene are LNHNV and YYDKDF (reference sequence). The CDR3 sequence is 13 residues long. This CDR3 is CATSTRADYEQYF. The DNA of the CDR3 is TGTGCCACCAGCACCCGGGCGGACTACGAGCAGTACTTC.

The chain joins TRBV9 to TRBJ2-3; 10 positions agree with TRBD2. After removal of 4 bases from V and 5 bases from J, the junction contained 7 bases not matched to a gene. CDR3 length: 15 amino acids. The germline CDR1 and CDR2 sequences are SGDLS and YYNGEE. The CDR3 is CASSPRSGGEDTQYF. Here the CDR3 DNA reads TGTGCCAGCAGCCCACGAAGCGGGGGGGAAGATACGCAGTATTTT.

The chain recombines TRBV6-1 with TRBJ1-1; D gene uncertain. CDR3 length equals 14 residues. The V gene's germline CDR1 is MNHNS and CDR2 SASEGT. The V gene lost 6 bases and the J gene lost 5 bases, with 16 bases spanning the gap. The CDR3 nucleotides read TGTGCCAGCAGCCAAGCCCCTTCTGGGACTGAAGCTTTCTTT. Its translation: CASSQAPSGTEAFF.

The genes are TRBV6-6 and TRBJ1-1; the D gene is possibly TRBD1 (6 bases). CDR1 and CDR2 from the germline V gene are MNHNY and SVGAGI (reference sequence). CDR3 length: 14 residues. V lost 7 bases to trimming and J lost 1 base, with 13 bases between them. CDR3 sequence reads: CASTIGGANTEAFF. The CDR3 coding sequence is TGTGCCAGCACCATAGGGGGGGCGAACACTGAAGCTTTCTTT.